The 15 T cell receptor beta chains given below trace back to one sample, sequenced in a study of T cell responses to AZD1222 COVID-19 vaccine. The data were produced by immunoSEQ multiplex PCR, yet TCRdb's version contains in-frame clones alone and is incomplete. The repertoire holds some 79,000 clones, with 80% as singletons. This sample comprised peripheral blood, obtained 28 days after the second AZD1222 dose. The source is an adult who received the AZD1222 COVID-19 vaccine.

The V gene is TRBV19, the J gene TRBJ2-2; 8 bases match TRBD1. Germline V CDR1 and CDR2: LNHDA, SQIVND (reference sequence). V lost 8 bases to trimming and J lost 2 bases; unmatched junction nucleotides: 4. The CDR3 is made up of 14 amino acids. CDR3 coding DNA: TGTGCCAGTTCTGGACAGGGCAACACCGGGGAGCTGTTTTTT. Amino acid sequence: CASSGQGNTGELFF.

This clone showed up many times. V is TRBV28 and J is TRBJ1-6; D might be TRBD1 (6 bases). The CDR3 covers 16 residues. Looked up from germline, CDR1 is MDHEN and CDR2 is SYDVKM. Trimming left V 5 bases short and J 3 bases short, with 14 bases between. The CDR3 sequence: CASSLSDRFYNSPLHF. The CDR3 DNA sequence: TGTGCCAGCAGTCTTTCTGACAGGTTCTATAATTCACCCCTCCACTTT.

This chain uses TRBV6-5 with TRBJ1-1, with D perhaps TRBD1 (5 bases). The CDR3 has 14 amino acids. V lost 4 bases, J lost 0 bases, and 9 bases lay in between. Germline CDR1 is MNHEY and CDR2 is SVGAGI. This chain's CDR3 is CASSSGGVNTEAFF. The CDR3 DNA sequence: TGTGCCAGCAGTTCCGGGGGAGTGAACACTGAAGCTTTCTTT.

The CDR3: CASSIDGEKLFF. CDR3 bases: TGTGCCAGCAGCATAGATGGGGAAAAACTGTTTTTT. The chain employs TRBV12-3 or TRBV12-4 and TRBJ1-4; D unresolved. Trimming removed 6 bases at V and 8 bases at J, with 10 bases between. The CDR3 has 12 residues.

This sequence joins TRBV19 and TRBJ1-1, with D perhaps matching TRBD1 (5 bases). This CDR3 is 11 amino acids long. Germline-derived CDR1 and CDR2 are LNHDA and SQIVND (reference sequence). The germline V and J ends were trimmed by 6 bases and 4 bases, with 6 bases remaining between them. CDR3 region: CASSGGTEAFF. The CDR3 DNA reads TGTGCCAGTAGCGGGGGCACTGAAGCTTTCTTT.

The rearrangement joins TRBV14 to TRBJ1-6; 8 bases agree with TRBD1. Germline V gives CDR1 SGHDN, CDR2 FVKESK. The CDR3 is made up of 16 amino acids. V dropped 0 bases and J dropped 6; count of bases not matched to a gene: 4. The CDR3 DNA is TGTGCCAGCAGCCAAGATGGACAGGGTTTTAATTCACCCCTCCACTTT. Translation gives CASSQDGQGFNSPLHF.

The chain joins TRBV5-6 to TRBJ2-1, with a weak D call TRBD2 (5 bases). The CDR3 consists of 14 residues. Trimming took off 5 bases at V and 7 bases at J, with 16 bases between the two ends. Germline CDR1 SGHDT, CDR2 YYEEEE. The CDR3 bases are TGTGCCAGCAGTAGGGCGGGTGGTCTGAATGAGCAGTTCTTC. Protein: CASSRAGGLNEQFF.

The chain couples TRBV5-4 to TRBJ2-5; 7 nucleotides line up with TRBD1. Germline lookup yields CDR1 SGHNT and CDR2 YYREEE (reference sequence). With V trimmed by 2 bases and J by 5 bases, 9 bases remained unmatched. This CDR3 comprises 15 residues. DNA of the CDR3: TGTGCCAGCAGCTTACAACAGGGGATAGGGGAGACCCAGTACTTC. This codes for CASSLQQGIGETQYF.

The chain is built from TRBV11-2 and TRBJ2-1; D is uncertain. This CDR3 has 15 residues. Germline values: CDR1 SGHAT, CDR2 FQNNGV. The V gene lost 0 bases and the J gene lost 10 bases, with 16 bases spanning the gap. CDR3 DNA: TGTGCCAGCAGCTTAGATCAGGTCCAGCCTACCGAGCAGTTCTTC. It translates to CASSLDQVQPTEQFF. Variable domain in full (rest from reference TRBV11-2 and TRBJ2-1): EAGVAQSPRYKIIEKRQSVAFWCNPISGHATLYWYQQILGQGPKLLIQFQNNGVVDDSQLPKDRFSAERLKGVDSTLKIQPAKLEDSAVYLCASSLDQVQPTEQFFGPGTRLTVL.

The gene calls are TRBV7-9 and TRBJ2-7; no clear D. The CDR3 runs to 14 residues. Germline CDR1 is SEHNR and CDR2 is FQNEAQ (reference sequence). V was pared by 2 bases and J by 1 base, with 9 bases between. CDR3 coding DNA: TGTGCCAGCAGCTTAATGGCAGATTCCTACGAGCAGTACTTC. Translating it yields CASSLMADSYEQYF.

The genes are TRBV6-1 and TRBJ1-6; D might be TRBD1 (5 bases). Germline-derived CDR1 and CDR2 are MNHNS and SASEGT. The CDR3 totals 15 residues. V gave up 2 bases and J gave up 8 bases, with 13 bases separating them. DNA of the CDR3: TGTGCCAGCAGTGAACCCCCAGGGCGTTATTCACCCCTCCACTTT. It codes for CASSEPPGRYSPLHF.

This sequence joins TRBV2 and TRBJ2-3; D is uncertain. The CDR3 is made up of 14 amino acids. Germline assignment: CDR1 SNHLY and CDR2 FYNNEI. Trimming shortened V by 4 bases and J by 6 bases, and 14 bases separated the two germline ends. CDR3 DNA: TGTGCCAGCAGTGTAGATTCATTCCCCGATACGCAGTATTTT. Translating it yields CASSVDSFPDTQYF. Complete variable domain (other parts from reference TRBV2 and TRBJ2-3): EPEVTQTPSHQVTQMGQEVILRCVPISNHLYFYWYRQILGQKVEFLVSFYNNEISEKSEIFDDQFSVERPDGSNFTLKIRSTKLEDSAMYFCASSVDSFPDTQYFGPGTRLTVL.

The V call is TRBV7-8, the J call TRBJ2-2; perhaps D is TRBD1 or TRBD2 (5 bases each). CDR1 and CDR2 (germline): SGHVS, FQNEAQ. V was shortened by 2 bases and J by 2 bases, with 18 bases between the two germline ends. The CDR3 contains 18 residues. CDR3 protein: CASSLLVGTRLNTGELFF. DNA for the CDR3: TGTGCCAGCAGCTTATTAGTCGGGACCAGACTCAACACCGGGGAGCTGTTTTTT.

V usage is TRBV28 and J usage is TRBJ1-2; 7 bases fit TRBD1. V lost 6 bases to trimming and J lost 2 bases; unmatched junction nucleotides: 15. Germline CDR1 and CDR2: MDHEN and SYDVKM. The CDR3 runs 17 residues. In DNA form, the CDR3 reads TGTGCCAGCAGCATCTATATGACAGGGAGAATCAACTATGGCTACACCTTC. Translated: CASSIYMTGRINYGYTF.

This chain links TRBV19 with TRBJ1-5; D call uncertain. Germline V gene data show CDR1 as LNHDA and CDR2 as SQIVND (reference sequence). The CDR3 runs 13 residues. Trimming took 1 base from V and 4 from J, leaving 5 bases between them. CDR3 protein: CASSIAINQPQHF. Written as DNA, the CDR3 is TGTGCCAGTAGTATAGCCATTAATCAGCCCCAGCATTTT.